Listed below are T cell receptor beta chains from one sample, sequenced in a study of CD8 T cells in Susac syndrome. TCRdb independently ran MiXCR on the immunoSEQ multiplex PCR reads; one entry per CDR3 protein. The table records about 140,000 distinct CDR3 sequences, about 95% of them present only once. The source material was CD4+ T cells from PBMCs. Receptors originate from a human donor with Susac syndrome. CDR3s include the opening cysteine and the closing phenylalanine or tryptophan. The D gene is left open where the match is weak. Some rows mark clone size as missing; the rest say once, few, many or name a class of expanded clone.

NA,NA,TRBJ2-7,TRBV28,CASSLSGRISSYEQYF,TGTGCCAGCAGTTTATCGGGACGTATAAGCTCCTACGAGCAGTACTTC
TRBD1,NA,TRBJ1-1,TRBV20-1,CSARAGQGRTEAFF,TGCAGTGCCAGGGCCGGACAGGGGAGGACTGAAGCTTTCTTT
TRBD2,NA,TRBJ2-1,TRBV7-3,CASSPSGGAYEQFF,TGTGCCAGCAGCCCTAGCGGGGGGGCCTATGAGCAGTTCTTC
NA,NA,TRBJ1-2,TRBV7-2,CASSTQTALYGYTF,TGTGCCAGCAGCACCCAGACGGCCCTCTATGGCTACACCTTC
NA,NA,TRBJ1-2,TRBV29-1,CSVFGSKGYTF,TGCAGCGTTTTTGGGTCTAAAGGCTACACCTTC
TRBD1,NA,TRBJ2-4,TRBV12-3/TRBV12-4,CASSNSGQRAKNIQYF,TGTGCCAGCAGTAACTCGGGACAGCGCGCCAAAAACATTCAGTACTTC
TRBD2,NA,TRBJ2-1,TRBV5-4,CASRLSGRAYNEQFF,TGTGCCAGCAGACTTAGCGGGAGGGCCTACAATGAGCAGTTCTTC
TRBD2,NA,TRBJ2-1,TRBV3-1,CASSQDLASGGLYNEQFF,TGTGCCAGCAGCCAAGATCTTGCTAGCGGGGGATTGTACAATGAGCAGTTCTTC
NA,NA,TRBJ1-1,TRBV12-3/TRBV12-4,CASSVTANTEAFF,TGTGCCAGCAGTGTCACAGCGAACACTGAAGCTTTCTTT
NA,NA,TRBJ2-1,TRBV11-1,CASSLLAGTRGNEQFF,TGTGCCAGCAGCTTGCTTGCCGGGACCAGGGGCAATGAGCAGTTCTTC
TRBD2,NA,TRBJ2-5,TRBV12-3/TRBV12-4,CASSYRTSGRETQYF,TGTGCCAGCAGTTATAGGACTAGCGGGAGAGAGACCCAGTACTTC
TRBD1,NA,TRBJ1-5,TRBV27,CASSLSAGTGGFRQPQHF,TGTGCCAGCAGTTTATCGGCCGGGACAGGGGGCTTTCGGCAGCCCCAGCATTTT
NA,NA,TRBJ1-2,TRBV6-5,CASSGSGTYGYTF,TGTGCCAGCAGTGGATCAGGTACCTATGGCTACACCTTC
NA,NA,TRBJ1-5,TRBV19,CASSKQTNQPQHF,TGTGCCAGTAGTAAGCAGACCAATCAGCCCCAGCATTTT
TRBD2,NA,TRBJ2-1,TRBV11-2,CASSHTLAGGYNEQFF,TGTGCCAGCAGTCATACACTAGCGGGAGGGTACAATGAGCAGTTCTTC
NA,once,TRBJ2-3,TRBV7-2,CASSLAFPSVDTQYF,TGTGCCAGCAGCTTAGCCTTTCCTAGCGTCGATACGCAGTATTTT
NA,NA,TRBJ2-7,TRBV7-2,CASSLGAGRYEQYF,TGTGCCAGCAGCTTAGGGGCAGGGAGATACGAGCAGTACTTC
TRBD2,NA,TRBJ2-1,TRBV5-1,CASSYRLADSYNEQFF,TGCGCCAGCAGCTACCGACTAGCGGATTCCTACAATGAGCAGTTCTTC
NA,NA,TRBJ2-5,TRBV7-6,CASRKGGITTQYF,TGTGCCAGCAGAAAAGGAGGGATCACGACCCAGTACTTC
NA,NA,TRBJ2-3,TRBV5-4,CASSPGSPGTQYF,TGTGCCAGCAGCCCGGGGTCGCCCGGTACGCAGTATTTT
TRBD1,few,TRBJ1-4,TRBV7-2,CASSSMGQLNEKLFF,TGTGCCAGCAGCTCAATGGGACAGCTCAATGAAAAACTGTTTTTT
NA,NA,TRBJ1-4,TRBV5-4,CASSLARGAGTNEKLFF,TGTGCCAGCAGCTTGGCCCGGGGGGCAGGGACTAATGAAAAACTGTTTTTT
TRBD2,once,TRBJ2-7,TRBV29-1,CSVEGTSGGTYEQYF,TGCAGCGTTGAGGGGACTAGCGGGGGGACCTACGAGCAGTACTTC
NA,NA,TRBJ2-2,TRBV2,CASSGLRGNTGELFF,TGTGCCAGCAGTGGACTTCGAGGGAACACCGGGGAGCTGTTTTTT
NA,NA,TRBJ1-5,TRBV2,CASRYHGSNQPQHF,TGTGCCAGCAGATATCACGGTAGCAATCAGCCCCAGCATTTT
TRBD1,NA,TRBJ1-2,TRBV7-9,CASDRGLLGYTF,TGTGCCAGCGACAGGGGGCTGCTAGGCTACACCTTC
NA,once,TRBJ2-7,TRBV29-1,CSVVVRGGEYEQYF,TGCAGCGTTGTAGTCAGAGGCGGGGAGTACGAGCAGTACTTC
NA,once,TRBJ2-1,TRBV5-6,CASSLGQNTYNEQFF,TGTGCCAGCAGCTTGGGACAGAATACCTACAATGAGCAGTTCTTC
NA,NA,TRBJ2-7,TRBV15,CATSRVFSSYEQYF,TGTGCCACCAGCAGAGTGTTTAGTAGCTACGAGCAGTACTTC
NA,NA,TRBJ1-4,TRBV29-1,CSVMQSREKLFF,TGCAGCGTGATGCAGTCGCGCGAAAAACTGTTTTTT
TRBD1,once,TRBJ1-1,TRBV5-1,CASGLTGGITEAFF,TGCGCCAGCGGTTTGACAGGGGGAATCACTGAAGCTTTCTTT
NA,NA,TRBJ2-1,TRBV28,CASSFRLSYNEQFF,TGTGCCAGCAGTTTTAGACTATCCTACAATGAGCAGTTCTTC
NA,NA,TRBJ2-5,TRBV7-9,CASSLGLSQETQYF,TGTGCCAGCAGCTTAGGTCTGAGCCAAGAGACCCAGTACTTC
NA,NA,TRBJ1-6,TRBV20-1,CSATGTSNSPLHF,TGCAGTGCTACCGGGACCAGTAATTCACCCCTCCACTTT
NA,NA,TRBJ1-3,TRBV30,CAWSHPPVGTGSNTIYF,TGTGCCTGGAGCCACCCCCCCGTGGGGACGGGGTCGAACACCATATATTTT
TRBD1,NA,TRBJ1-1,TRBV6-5,CASSRLGQGTEAFF,TGTGCCAGCAGTCGACTTGGACAGGGGACGGAAGCTTTCTTT
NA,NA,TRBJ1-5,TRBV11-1,CASSLGGGGQPQHF,TGTGCCAGCAGCTTAGGTGGGGGCGGTCAGCCCCAGCATTTT
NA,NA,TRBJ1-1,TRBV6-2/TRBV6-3,CASRSGRAEAFF,TGTGCCAGCAGGTCTGGGAGGGCTGAAGCTTTCTTT
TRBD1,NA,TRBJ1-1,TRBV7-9,CASSLGQSLGNTEAFF,TGTGCCAGCAGCTTGGGACAGTCCCTGGGGAACACTGAAGCTTTCTTT
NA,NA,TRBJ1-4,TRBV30,CAGSRAVNEKLFF,TGTGCCGGATCAAGGGCGGTAAATGAAAAACTGTTTTTT
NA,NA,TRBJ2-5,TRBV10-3,CAAGSRETQYF,TGTGCCGCCGGGAGTCGGGAGACCCAGTACTTC
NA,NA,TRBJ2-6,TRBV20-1,CSASPRGSGANVLTF,TGCAGTGCTTCCCCTCGGGGTTCTGGGGCCAACGTCCTGACTTTC
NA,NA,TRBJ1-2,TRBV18,CASSPSTVSGYTF,TGTGCCAGCTCACCGTCGACAGTCTCGGGCTACACCTTC
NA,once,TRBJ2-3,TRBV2,CASRARTDTQYF,TGTGCCAGCAGGGCTAGAACAGATACGCAGTATTTT
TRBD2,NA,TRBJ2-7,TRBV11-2,CASSLRGRGAYEQYF,TGTGCCAGCAGCCTCCGTGGTCGGGGGGCCTACGAGCAGTACTTC
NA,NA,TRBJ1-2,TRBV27,CASSSMRTYGYTF,TGTGCCAGCAGTTCCATGCGGACCTATGGCTACACCTTC
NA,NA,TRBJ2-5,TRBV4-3,CASSQEAGDETQYF,TGCGCCAGCAGCCAAGAGGCTGGGGACGAGACCCAGTACTTC
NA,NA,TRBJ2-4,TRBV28,CASTSRQPQNIQYF,TGTGCCAGCACCTCTCGACAGCCTCAAAACATTCAGTACTTC
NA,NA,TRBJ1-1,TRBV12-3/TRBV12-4,CASIGERTEAFF,TGTGCCAGCATCGGGGAGCGCACTGAAGCTTTCTTT
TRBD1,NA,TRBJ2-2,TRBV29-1,CSASGQGRTGELFF,TGCAGCGCCTCGGGACAGGGGCGCACCGGGGAGCTGTTTTTT